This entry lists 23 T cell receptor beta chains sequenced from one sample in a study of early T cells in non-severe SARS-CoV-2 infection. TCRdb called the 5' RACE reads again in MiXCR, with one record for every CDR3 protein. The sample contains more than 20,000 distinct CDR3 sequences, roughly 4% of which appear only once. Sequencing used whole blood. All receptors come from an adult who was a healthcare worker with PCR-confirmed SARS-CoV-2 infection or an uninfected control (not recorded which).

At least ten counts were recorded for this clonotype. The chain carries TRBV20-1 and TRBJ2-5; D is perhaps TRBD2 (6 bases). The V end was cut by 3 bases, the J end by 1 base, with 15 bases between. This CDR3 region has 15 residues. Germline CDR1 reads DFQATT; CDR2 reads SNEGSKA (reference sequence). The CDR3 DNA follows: TGCAGTGCTAGCGGAGGGCAGGGAAGCCAAGAGACCCAGTACTTC. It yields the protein CSASGGQGSQETQYF.

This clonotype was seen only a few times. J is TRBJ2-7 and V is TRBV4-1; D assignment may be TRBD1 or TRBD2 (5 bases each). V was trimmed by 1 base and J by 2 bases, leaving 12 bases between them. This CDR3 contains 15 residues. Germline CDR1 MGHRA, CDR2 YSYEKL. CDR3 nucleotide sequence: TGCGCCAGCAGCCAAGCTTTTCAGGGAGCCTACGAGCAGTACTTC. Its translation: CASSQAFQGAYEQYF.

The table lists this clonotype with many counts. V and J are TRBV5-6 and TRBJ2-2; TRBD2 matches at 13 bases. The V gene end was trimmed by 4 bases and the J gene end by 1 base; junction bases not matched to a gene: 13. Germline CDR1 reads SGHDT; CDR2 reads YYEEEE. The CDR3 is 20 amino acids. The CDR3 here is CASSHRIWTSGSRNTGELFF. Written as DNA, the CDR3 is TGTGCCAGCAGCCATCGAATCTGGACTAGCGGGAGTAGGAACACCGGGGAGCTGTTTTTT.

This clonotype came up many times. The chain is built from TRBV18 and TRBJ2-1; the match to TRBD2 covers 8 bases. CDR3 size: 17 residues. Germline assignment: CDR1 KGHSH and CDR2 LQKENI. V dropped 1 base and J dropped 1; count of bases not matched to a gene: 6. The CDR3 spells CASSPQAGAPSYNEQFF. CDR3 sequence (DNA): TGTGCCAGCTCACCACAAGCGGGGGCACCTTCCTACAATGAGCAGTTCTTC.

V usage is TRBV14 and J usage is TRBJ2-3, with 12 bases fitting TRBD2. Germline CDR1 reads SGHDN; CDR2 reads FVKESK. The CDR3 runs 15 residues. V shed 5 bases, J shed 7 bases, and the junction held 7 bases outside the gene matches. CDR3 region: CASSTLAGGKNTQYF. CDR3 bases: TGTGCCAGCAGCACACTAGCGGGAGGAAAAAATACGCAGTATTTT.

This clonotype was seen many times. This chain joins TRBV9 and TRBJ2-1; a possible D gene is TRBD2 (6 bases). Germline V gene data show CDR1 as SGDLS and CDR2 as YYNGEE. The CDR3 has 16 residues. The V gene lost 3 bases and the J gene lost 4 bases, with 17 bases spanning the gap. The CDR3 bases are TGTGCCAGCAGCGCAGAGGGACTTACCTTTTACAATGAGCAGTTCTTC. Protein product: CASSAEGLTFYNEQFF. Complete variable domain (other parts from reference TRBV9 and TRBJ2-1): DSGVTQTPKHLITATGQRVTLRCSPRSGDLSVYWYQQSLDQGLQFLIQYYNGEERAKGNILERFSAQQFPDLHSELNLSSLELGDSALYFCASSAEGLTFYNEQFFGPGTRLTVL.

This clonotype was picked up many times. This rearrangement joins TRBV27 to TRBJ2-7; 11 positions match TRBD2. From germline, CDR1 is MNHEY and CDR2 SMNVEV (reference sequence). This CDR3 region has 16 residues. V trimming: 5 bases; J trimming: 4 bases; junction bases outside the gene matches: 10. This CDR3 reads CASSPSSGRANYEQYF. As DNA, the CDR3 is TGTGCCAGCAGTCCCAGTAGCGGGAGGGCCAATTACGAGCAGTACTTC.

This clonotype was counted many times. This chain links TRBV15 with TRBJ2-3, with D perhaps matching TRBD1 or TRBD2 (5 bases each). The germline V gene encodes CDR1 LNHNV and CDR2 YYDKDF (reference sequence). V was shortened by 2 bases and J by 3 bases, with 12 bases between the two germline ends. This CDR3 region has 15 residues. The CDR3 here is CATSRSGLATDTQYF. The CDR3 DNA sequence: TGTGCCACCAGCAGATCGGGGCTAGCAACAGATACGCAGTATTTT.

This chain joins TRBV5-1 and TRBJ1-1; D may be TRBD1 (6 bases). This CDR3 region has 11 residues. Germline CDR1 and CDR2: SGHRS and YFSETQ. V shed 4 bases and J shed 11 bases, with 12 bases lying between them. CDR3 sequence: CASSNNRAAFF. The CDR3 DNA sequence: TGCGCCAGCAGCAATAACAGGGCCGCTTTCTTT.

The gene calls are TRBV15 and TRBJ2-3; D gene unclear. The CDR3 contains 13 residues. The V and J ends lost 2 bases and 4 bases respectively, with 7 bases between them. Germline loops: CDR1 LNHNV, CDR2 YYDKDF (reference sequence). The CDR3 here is CATSRSFADTQYF. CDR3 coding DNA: TGTGCCACCAGCAGAAGCTTCGCAGATACGCAGTATTTT.

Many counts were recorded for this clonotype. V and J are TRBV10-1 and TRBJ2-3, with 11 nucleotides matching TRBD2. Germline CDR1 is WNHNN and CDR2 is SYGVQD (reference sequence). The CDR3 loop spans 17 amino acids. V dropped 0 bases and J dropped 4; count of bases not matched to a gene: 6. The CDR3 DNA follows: TGCGCCAGCAGTGAGTCGCGCACTAGCGGGAGCCCAGATACGCAGTATTTT. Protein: CASSESRTSGSPDTQYF.

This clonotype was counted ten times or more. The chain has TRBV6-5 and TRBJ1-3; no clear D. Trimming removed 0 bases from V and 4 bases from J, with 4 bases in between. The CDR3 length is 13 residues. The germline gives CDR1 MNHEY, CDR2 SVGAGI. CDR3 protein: CASSYSSGNTIYF. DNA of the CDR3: TGTGCCAGCAGTTACTCAAGCGGAAACACCATATATTTT.

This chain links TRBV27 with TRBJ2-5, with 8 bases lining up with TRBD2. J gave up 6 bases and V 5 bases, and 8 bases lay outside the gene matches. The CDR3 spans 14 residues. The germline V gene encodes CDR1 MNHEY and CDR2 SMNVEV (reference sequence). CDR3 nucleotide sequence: TGTGCCAGCAGTCCCCCGGGGGGGCGTAAGACCCAGTACTTC. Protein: CASSPPGGRKTQYF.

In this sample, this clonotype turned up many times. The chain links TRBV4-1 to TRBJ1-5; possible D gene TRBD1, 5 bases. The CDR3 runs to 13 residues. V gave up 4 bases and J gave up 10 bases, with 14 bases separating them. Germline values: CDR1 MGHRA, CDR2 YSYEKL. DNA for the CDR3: TGCGCCAGCAGCCCAACTCCGGGGGTACCCCAGCATTTT. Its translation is CASSPTPGVPQHF.

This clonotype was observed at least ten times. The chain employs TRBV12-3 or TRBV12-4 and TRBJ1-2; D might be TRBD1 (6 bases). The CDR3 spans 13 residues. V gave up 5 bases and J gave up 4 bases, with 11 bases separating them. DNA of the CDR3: TGTGCCAGCAGTCGGGGGCTAAGCTATGGCTACACCTTC. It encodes CASSRGLSYGYTF.

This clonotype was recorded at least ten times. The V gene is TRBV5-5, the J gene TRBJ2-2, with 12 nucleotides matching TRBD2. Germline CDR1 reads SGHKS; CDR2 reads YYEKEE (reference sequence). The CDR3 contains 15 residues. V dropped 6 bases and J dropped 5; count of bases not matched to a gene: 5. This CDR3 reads CASILAGGNTGELFF. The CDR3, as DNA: TGTGCCAGCATCCTAGCGGGAGGGAATACCGGGGAGCTGTTTTTT.

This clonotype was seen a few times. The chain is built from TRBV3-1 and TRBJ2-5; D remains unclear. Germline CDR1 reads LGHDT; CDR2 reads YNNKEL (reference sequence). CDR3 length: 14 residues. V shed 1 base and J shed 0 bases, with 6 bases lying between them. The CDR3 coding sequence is TGTGCCAGCAGCCAAGTGAGTAACCAAGAGACCCAGTACTTC. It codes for CASSQVSNQETQYF.

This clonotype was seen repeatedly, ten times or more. DNA of the CDR3: TGTGCCAGCAGTTTCCTCCAGTTGGGGAAGTCCATCCATAATGGACTATTGGGTTATGGCTACACCTTC. Residues: CASSFLQLGKSIHNGLLGYGYTF. The chain employs TRBV28 and TRBJ1-2, with unresolved D. This CDR3 comprises 23 residues. Germline CDR1 MDHEN, CDR2 SYDVKM. V lost 3 bases and J lost 5, with 40 bases in between.

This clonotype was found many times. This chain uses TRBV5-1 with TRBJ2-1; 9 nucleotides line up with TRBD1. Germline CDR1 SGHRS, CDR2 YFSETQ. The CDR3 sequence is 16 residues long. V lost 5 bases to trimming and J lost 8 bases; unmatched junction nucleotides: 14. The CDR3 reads CASSRGDRDPTDEQFF. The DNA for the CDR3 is TGCGCCAGCAGTAGGGGGGACAGGGACCCAACCGATGAGCAGTTCTTC.

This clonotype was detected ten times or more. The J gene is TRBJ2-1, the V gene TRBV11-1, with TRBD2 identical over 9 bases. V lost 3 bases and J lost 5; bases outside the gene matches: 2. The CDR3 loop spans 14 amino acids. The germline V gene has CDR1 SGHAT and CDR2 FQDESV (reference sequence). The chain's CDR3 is CASSFSSGDNEQFF. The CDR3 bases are TGTGCCAGCAGCTTTTCTAGCGGGGACAATGAGCAGTTCTTC.

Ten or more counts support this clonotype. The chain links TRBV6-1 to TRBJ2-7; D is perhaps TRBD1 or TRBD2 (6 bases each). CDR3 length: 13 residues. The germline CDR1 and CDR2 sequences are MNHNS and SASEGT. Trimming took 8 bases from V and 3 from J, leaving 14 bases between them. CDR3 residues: CASEVGGGYEQYF. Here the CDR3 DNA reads TGTGCCAGCGAGGTTGGAGGGGGCTACGAGCAGTACTTC.

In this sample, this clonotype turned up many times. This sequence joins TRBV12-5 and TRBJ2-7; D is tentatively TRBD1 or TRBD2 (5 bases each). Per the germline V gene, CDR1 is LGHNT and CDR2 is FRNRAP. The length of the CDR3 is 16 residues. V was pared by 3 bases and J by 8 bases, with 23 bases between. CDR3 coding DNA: TGTGCTAGTGGTTTAGTATATCCCGGGACCGCGCACCAGCAGTACTTC. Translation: CASGLVYPGTAHQQYF. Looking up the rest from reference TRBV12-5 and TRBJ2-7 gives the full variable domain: DARVTQTPRHKVTEMGQEVTMRCQPILGHNTVFWYRQTMMQGLELLAYFRNRAPLDDSGMPKDRFSAEMPDATLATLKIQPSEPRDSAVYFCASGLVYPGTAHQQYFGPGTRLTVT.

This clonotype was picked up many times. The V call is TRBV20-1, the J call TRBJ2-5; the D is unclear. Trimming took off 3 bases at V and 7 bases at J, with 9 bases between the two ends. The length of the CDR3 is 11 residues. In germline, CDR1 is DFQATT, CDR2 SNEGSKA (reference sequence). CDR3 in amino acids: CSASLMSTQYF. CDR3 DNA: TGCAGTGCTAGTCTAATGTCGACCCAGTACTTC.